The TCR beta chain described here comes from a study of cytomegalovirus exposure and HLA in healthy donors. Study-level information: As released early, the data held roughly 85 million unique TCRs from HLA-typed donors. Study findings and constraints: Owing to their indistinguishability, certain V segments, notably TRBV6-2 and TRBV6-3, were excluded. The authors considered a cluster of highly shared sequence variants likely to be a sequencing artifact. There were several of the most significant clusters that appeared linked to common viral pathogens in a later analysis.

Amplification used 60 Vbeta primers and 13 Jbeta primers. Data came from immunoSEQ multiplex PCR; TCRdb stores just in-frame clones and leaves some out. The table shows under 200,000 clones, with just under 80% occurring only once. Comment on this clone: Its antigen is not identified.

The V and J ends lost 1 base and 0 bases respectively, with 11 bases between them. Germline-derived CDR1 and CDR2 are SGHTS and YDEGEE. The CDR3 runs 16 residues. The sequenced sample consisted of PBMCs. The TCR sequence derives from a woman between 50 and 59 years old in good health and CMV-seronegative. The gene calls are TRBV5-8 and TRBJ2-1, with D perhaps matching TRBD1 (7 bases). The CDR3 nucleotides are TGTGCCAGCAGCTTGCCAGGGGGGCCCTCCTACAATGAGCAGTTCTTC. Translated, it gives CASSLPGGPSYNEQFF.